Below are 2 T cell receptor beta chains sequenced from a single sample in a study of liver allograft versus peripheral blood T cells. Across the whole study: Recipients' peripheral blood served as the comparator for T cell receptor repertoires in transplanted livers.

TCRdb fed the reads into MiXCR, producing one record per CDR3 protein. This sample has 1,200 or so distinct CDR3 sequences; under 20% occur once, and the top ten carry roughly 21%. Receptors were obtained from a human patient who had a liver transplant. Some T cells may be the graft donor's.

By share of the sample, this clonotype is medium-sized (0.01 to 0.1%). The CDR3 nucleotides read TGTGCCAGCACCTCTAGCGGGAGAGGGAATGAGCAGTTCTTC. The encoded protein is CASTSSGRGNEQFF. This chain joins TRBV27 and TRBJ2-1; 10 nucleotides align to TRBD2. Per germline, CDR1 MNHEY and CDR2 SMNVEV (reference sequence). The CDR3 spans 14 residues. V shed 7 bases, J shed 7 bases, and the junction held 7 bases outside the gene matches.

On this clonotype: It is likely a read error: a sequence one base away is far more abundant. The chain couples TRBV6-5 to TRBJ1-1; D remains ambiguous. In germline, CDR1 is MNHEY, CDR2 SVGAGI. The CDR3 has 13 residues. Trimming removed 5 bases from V and 0 bases from J, with 7 bases in between. CDR3 coding DNA: TGTGCCAGCAGTGAGGACCTGAACACTGAAGCTTTCTTT. This encodes CASSEDLNTEAFF.